This T cell receptor (beta chain) stems from a study of blood T cell repertoires in COVID-19. TCRdb's copy holds only in-frame clones and misses some; the assay was immunoSEQ multiplex PCR. In the table there are 100,000 to 150,000 clones, roughly 83% of which are singletons. From germline, CDR1 is MGHRA and CDR2 YSYEKL. The CDR3 is made up of 15 amino acids. V gave up 4 bases and J gave up 2 bases; unmatched junction bases: 6. The V and J genes are TRBV4-1 and TRBJ2-7; 9 bases are shared with TRBD1. The specimen was peripheral blood. The sequence derives from a man aged 55-75 years with acute or convalescent COVID-19. CDR3: CASSLGQGGTYEQYF. The CDR3 DNA reads as TGCGCCAGCAGCCTGGGACAGGGAGGGACCTACGAGCAGTACTTC.